This T cell receptor (beta chain) was captured by sequencing in a study of shared clonotypes between healthy human individuals. This clone appeared a single time. Donors were Caucasian adults residing in Nashville, Tennessee, USA. Subsets obtained from CD4+ cells comprised CD45RA+ naive and CD45RA-negative memory cells. The length of the CDR3 is 20 residues. Germline CDR1 MDHEN, CDR2 SYDVKM. The trim removed 3 bases at V and 3 bases at J, leaving 14 bases unmatched. Generated by immunoSEQ multiplex PCR, the TCRdb table keeps only in-frame clones and is missing some. The top ten hold about 0.06% of the sample, which has roughly 500,000 clones, 90% to 96% seen once.

This clonotype originated in a woman aged 25 to 39 in good health. The V gene is TRBV28, the J gene TRBJ2-6, with 10 bases identical to TRBD1. Sequencing was carried out using naive CD4+ T cells sorted from blood. Regarding subset: CD45RA+ positively selected. CDR3 coding DNA: TGTGCCAGCAGTTTTATACTCCCCGGGACAGGGGACCTTGGGGCCAACGTCCTGACTTTC. This sequence encodes CASSFILPGTGDLGANVLTF.